This T cell receptor (beta chain) derives from a study of blood T cell repertoires in COVID-19. Overall study context: The analysed material was cDNA or gDNA that came from T cells, B-cell-depleted T cells, or PBMCs.

The V gene lost 5 bases and the J gene lost 8 bases, with 12 bases spanning the gap. Germline V lookup: CDR1 GTSNPN, CDR2 SVGIG (reference sequence). This CDR3 region has 11 residues. Source study methods: The assay estimated nucleated cells by amplifying reference gene primers. The protocol was immunoSEQ multiplex PCR, while the TCRdb copy is restricted to in-frame clones and leaves out a portion. V, J and clone size were drawn from that table, and D and trimming were deduced from the DNA. The profile covers 200,000 to 250,000 clones, with 80% to 90% appearing a single time and about 4% taken by the ten largest. Across about two dozen US areas, participants ranged in age from 18 to 89 years. Participants' reported clinical history set cohort assignment.

This receptor was taken from a woman between 35 and 50 years old with acute COVID-19. This sequence joins TRBV30 and TRBJ1-1; TRBD1 is a possible D gene (6 bases). Sequencing was carried out using PBMCs or T cells enriched from blood (not recorded which). CDR3 protein: CAWGQGMEAFF. As DNA, the CDR3 is TGTGCCTGGGGGCAGGGGATGGAAGCTTTCTTT.